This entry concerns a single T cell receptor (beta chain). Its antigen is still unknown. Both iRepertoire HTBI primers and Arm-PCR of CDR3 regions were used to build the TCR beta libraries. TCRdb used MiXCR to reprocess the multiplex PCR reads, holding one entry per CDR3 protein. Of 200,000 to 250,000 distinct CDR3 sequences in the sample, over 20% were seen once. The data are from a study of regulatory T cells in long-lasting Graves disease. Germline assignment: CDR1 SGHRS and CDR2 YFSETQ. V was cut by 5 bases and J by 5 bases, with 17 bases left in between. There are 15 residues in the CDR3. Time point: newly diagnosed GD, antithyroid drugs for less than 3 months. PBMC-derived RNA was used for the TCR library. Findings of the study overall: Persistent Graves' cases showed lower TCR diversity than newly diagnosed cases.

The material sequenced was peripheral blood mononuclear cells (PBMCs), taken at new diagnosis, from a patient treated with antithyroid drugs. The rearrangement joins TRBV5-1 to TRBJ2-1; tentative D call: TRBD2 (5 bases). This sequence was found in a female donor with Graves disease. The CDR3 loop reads CASSVMRVRDNEQFF. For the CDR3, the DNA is TGCGCCAGCAGTGTGATGCGGGTCCGGGACAATGAGCAGTTCTTC.